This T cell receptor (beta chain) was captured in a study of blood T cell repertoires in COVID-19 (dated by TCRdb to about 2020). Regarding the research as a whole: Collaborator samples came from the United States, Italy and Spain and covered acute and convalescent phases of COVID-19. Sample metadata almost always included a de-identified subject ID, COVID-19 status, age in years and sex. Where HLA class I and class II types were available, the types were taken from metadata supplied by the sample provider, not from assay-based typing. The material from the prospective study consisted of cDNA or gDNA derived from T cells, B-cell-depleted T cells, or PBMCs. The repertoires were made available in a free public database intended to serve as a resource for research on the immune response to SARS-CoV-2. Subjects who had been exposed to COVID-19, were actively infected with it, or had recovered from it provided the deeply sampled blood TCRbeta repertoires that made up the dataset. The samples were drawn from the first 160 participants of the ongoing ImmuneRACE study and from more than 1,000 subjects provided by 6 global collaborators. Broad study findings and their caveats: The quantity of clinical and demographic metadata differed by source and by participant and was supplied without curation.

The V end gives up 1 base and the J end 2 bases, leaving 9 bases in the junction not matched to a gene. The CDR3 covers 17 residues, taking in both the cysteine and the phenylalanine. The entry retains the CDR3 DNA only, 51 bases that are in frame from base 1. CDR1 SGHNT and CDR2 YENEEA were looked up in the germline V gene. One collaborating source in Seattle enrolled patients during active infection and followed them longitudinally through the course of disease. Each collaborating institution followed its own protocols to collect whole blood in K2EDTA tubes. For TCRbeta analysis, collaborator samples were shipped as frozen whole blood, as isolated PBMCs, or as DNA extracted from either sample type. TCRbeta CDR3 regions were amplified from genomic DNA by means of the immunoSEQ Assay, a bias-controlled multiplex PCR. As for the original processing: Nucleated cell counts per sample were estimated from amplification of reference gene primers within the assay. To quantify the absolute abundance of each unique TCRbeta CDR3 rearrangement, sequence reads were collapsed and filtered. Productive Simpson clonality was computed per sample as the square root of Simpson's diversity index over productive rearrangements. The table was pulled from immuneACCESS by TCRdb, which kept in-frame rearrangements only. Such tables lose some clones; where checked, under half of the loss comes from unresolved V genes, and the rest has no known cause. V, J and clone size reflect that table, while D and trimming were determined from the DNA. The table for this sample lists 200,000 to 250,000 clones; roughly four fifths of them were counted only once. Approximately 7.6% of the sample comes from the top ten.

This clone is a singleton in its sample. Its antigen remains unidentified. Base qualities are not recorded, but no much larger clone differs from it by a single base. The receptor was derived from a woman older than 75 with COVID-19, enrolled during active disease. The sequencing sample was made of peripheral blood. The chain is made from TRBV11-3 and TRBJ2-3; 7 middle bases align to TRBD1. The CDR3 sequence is CASSLGTGPQHTDTQYF. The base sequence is TGTGCCAGCAGCTTAGGGACAGGACCTCAACACACAGATACGCAGTATTTT.